The 20 T cell receptor beta chains below all came from one sample that was sequenced in a study of blood T cell repertoires in COVID-19. Assay: immunoSEQ multiplex PCR; the TCRdb copy retains only in-frame clones and omits some. The table has 200,000 to 250,000 clones, over 75% seen once. Sequenced input: peripheral blood. These receptor sequences come from a man aged 45-65 years with COVID-19, enrolled during active disease.

The rearrangement uses TRBV19 and TRBJ2-7; 11 nucleotides match TRBD2. From germline, CDR1 is LNHDA and CDR2 SQIVND (reference sequence). This CDR3 contains 15 residues. After removal of 4 bases from V and 2 bases from J, the junction contained 4 bases not matched to a gene. CDR3 DNA: TGTGCCAGTAGTACTACTAGCGGGGGTCCCTACGAGCAGTACTTC. It codes for CASSTTSGGPYEQYF.

The V gene is TRBV11-1, the J gene TRBJ1-2, with D unclear. Trimming removed 7 bases from V and 8 bases from J, with 17 bases in between. From germline, CDR1 is SGHAT and CDR2 FQDESV (reference sequence). The CDR3 totals 13 residues. Here the CDR3 DNA reads TGTGCCAGCAACGACCCAGACACGGGGGGCTACACCTTC. Its protein is CASNDPDTGGYTF. The full variable domain, its missing parts supplied by reference TRBV11-1 and TRBJ1-2, is EAEVAQSPRYKITEKSQAVAFWCDPISGHATLYWYRQILGQGPELLVQFQDESVVDDSQLPKDRFSAERLKGVDSTLKIQPAELGDSAMYLCASNDPDTGGYTFGSGTRLTVV.

This clone was seen just once. The V gene is TRBV15, the J gene TRBJ1-2, with 7 bases aligning to TRBD1. The germline CDR1 and CDR2 sequences are LNHNV and YYDKDF (reference sequence). CDR3 size: 14 residues. After removal of 5 bases from V and 5 bases from J, the junction contained 8 bases not matched to a gene. The chain's CDR3 is CATSRAGTDYGYTF. CDR3 sequence (DNA): TGTGCCACCAGCCGCGCCGGGACAGATTATGGCTACACCTTC. The full variable domain, completed using reference TRBV15 and TRBJ1-2, is DAMVIQNPRYQVTQFGKPVTLSCSQTLNHNVMYWYQQKSSQAPKLLFHYYDKDFNNEADTPDNFQSRRPNTSFCFLDIRSPGLGDTAMYLCATSRAGTDYGYTFGSGTRLTVV.

This chain's CDR3 is CASSLLAGGFYNEQFF. The CDR3 region has the DNA TGTGCCAGCAGTCTCTTAGCGGGAGGCTTCTACAATGAGCAGTTCTTC. The chain carries TRBV3-1 (or the pseudogene TRBV3-2) and TRBJ2-1; 10 bases are a match to TRBD2. CDR1 is LGHDT and CDR2 is YNNKEL in the germline V gene (reference sequence). This CDR3 contains 16 residues. After removal of 6 bases from V and 3 bases from J, the junction contained 8 bases not matched to a gene.

The chain links TRBV6-5 to TRBJ2-1; 7 bases align to TRBD2. J lost 5 bases, V lost 9 bases, and 10 bases had no gene match. CDR3 length: 14 residues. CDR1 and CDR2 (germline): MNHEY, SVGAGI. For the CDR3, the DNA is TGTGCCAGTAGAACGGGACTACTGGACAATGAGCAGTTCTTC. It specifies CASRTGLLDNEQFF.

The chain has TRBV5-1 and TRBJ2-7, with 11 bases fitting TRBD2. V gave up 8 bases and J gave up 3 bases; unmatched junction bases: 16. CDR1 SGHRS and CDR2 YFSETQ come from the germline V gene. The CDR3 covers 17 residues. CDR3 nucleotides: TGCGCCAGTCGCCCTCGACCGACTAGCGGGATTATCTACGAGCAGTACTTC. Translating it yields CASRPRPTSGIIYEQYF.

This clone has just one count. The chain is built from TRBV6-1 and TRBJ1-3; D unclear. Between the trimmed V and J ends, which lost 5 bases and 0 bases, there was a span of 11 bases. The germline gives CDR1 MNHNS, CDR2 SASEGT. This CDR3 contains 15 residues. The CDR3 bases are TGTGCCAGCAGTTTCGTTTCTAACTCTGGAAACACCATATATTTT. Amino acids: CASSFVSNSGNTIYF.

This sequence joins TRBV7-2 and TRBJ2-6; 14 bases match TRBD2. Germline lookup yields CDR1 SGHTA and CDR2 FQGNSA. J lost 1 base, V lost 1 base, and 3 bases had no gene match. The CDR3 is 19 amino acids. The CDR3 DNA is TGTGCCAGCAGCTTAGGGACTAGCGGGGGGTTGTCTGGGGCCAACGTCCTGACTTTC. This translates into CASSLGTSGGLSGANVLTF.

The chain joins TRBV24-1 to TRBJ2-1; TRBD2 might be the D (6 bases). The CDR3 runs to 14 residues. Germline V gene lookup returns CDR1 KGHDR and CDR2 SFDVKD. The V and J ends lost 9 bases and 0 bases respectively, with 11 bases between them. The CDR3 DNA reads as TGTGCCACCTCTGGAGGGGACTCCTACAATGAGCAGTTCTTC. Amino acid sequence: CATSGGDSYNEQFF.

The rearrangement links TRBV19 to TRBJ2-7, with TRBD2 as a possible D gene (5 bases). V was pared by 1 base and J by 0 bases, with 7 bases between. The germline CDR1 and CDR2 sequences are LNHDA and SQIVND (reference sequence). The CDR3 has 14 amino acids. The CDR3 loop is CASSIASNSYEQYF. DNA of the CDR3: TGTGCCAGTAGTATAGCTAGCAACTCCTACGAGCAGTACTTC.

The genes are TRBV9 and TRBJ2-3; weak D call: TRBD2 (6 bases). Trimming shortened V by 3 bases and J by 3 bases, and 11 bases separated the two germline ends. CDR1 and CDR2 from the germline V gene are SGDLS and YYNGEE. The CDR3 contains 14 residues. Written as DNA, the CDR3 is TGTGCCAGCAGCGGTTCTGGGAGGACAGATACGCAGTATTTT. This translates into CASSGSGRTDTQYF.

This clone was detected only once. The chain employs TRBV9 and TRBJ1-1; D not resolved. The germline V gene encodes CDR1 SGDLS and CDR2 YYNGEE. The CDR3 length is 14 residues. V lost 3 bases and J 3 bases, leaving 12 bases between the germline ends. This chain's CDR3 is CASSASPRDTEAFF. The CDR3 bases are TGTGCCAGCAGCGCCTCCCCTCGGGACACTGAAGCTTTCTTT.

This rearrangement joins TRBV18 to TRBJ2-1, with D tentatively TRBD2 (6 bases). Trimming cost V 5 bases and J 3 bases, with 14 bases left between them. Looked up from germline, CDR1 is KGHSH and CDR2 is LQKENI. This CDR3 has 15 residues. CDR3 bases: TGTGCCAGCTCAGGGGACCGGGGAGGCTACAATGAGCAGTTCTTC. Its protein product is CASSGDRGGYNEQFF.

The chain uses TRBV28 and TRBJ1-4, with D unclear. Germline CDR1 is MDHEN and CDR2 is SYDVKM. Trimming took off 1 base at V and 0 bases at J, with 6 bases between the two ends. The CDR3 contains 15 residues. CDR3 bases: TGTGCCAGCAGTTTATCCCCCACAACTAATGAAAAACTGTTTTTT. Residues: CASSLSPTTNEKLFF. Based on the CDR3 plus reference TRBV28 and TRBJ1-4, the full variable domain is DVKVTQSSRYLVKRTGEKVFLECVQDMDHENMFWYRQDPGLGLRLIYFSYDVKMKEKGDIPEGYSVSREKKERFSLILESASTNQTSMYLCASSLSPTTNEKLFFGSGTQLSVL.

This clone was observed once. The genes are TRBV12-3 or TRBV12-4 and TRBJ1-4; no clear D. Trimming removed 6 bases from V and 7 bases from J, with 12 bases in between. The CDR3 has 13 residues. The DNA of the CDR3 is TGTGCCAGCAGACCCACGGGTGGTGAAAAACTGTTTTTT. It encodes CASRPTGGEKLFF.

The J gene is TRBJ1-1, the V gene TRBV10-3; a possible D gene is TRBD1 (5 bases). This CDR3 region has 16 residues. Trimming removed 0 bases from V and 0 bases from J, with 11 bases in between. Germline loops: CDR1 ENHRY, CDR2 SYGVKD. CDR3 residues: CAISESDRAMNTEAFF. CDR3 sequence (DNA): TGTGCCATCAGTGAGTCCGACAGAGCGATGAACACTGAAGCTTTCTTT.

The chain uses TRBV5-1 and TRBJ2-7; 10 bases line up with TRBD2. The CDR3 is 16 amino acids. CDR1 and CDR2 (germline): SGHRS, YFSETQ. The J segment lost 1 base and the V segment lost 0 bases, leaving 4 bases of the junction unmatched. The CDR3 loop is CASSLGLLAGSYEQYF. CDR3 bases: TGCGCCAGCAGCTTGGGCTTACTAGCGGGGTCCTACGAGCAGTACTTC.

V usage is TRBV27 and J usage is TRBJ2-7; 13 bases agree with TRBD2. Germline V CDR1 and CDR2: MNHEY, SMNVEV (reference sequence). The CDR3 spans 14 residues. With 8 bases clipped from V and 4 bases from J, the junction kept 5 bases outside the gene matches. The CDR3 region has the DNA TGTGCCAGCTCGGGACTAGCGGGACTTTACGAGCAGTACTTC. Translation: CASSGLAGLYEQYF.

This chain links TRBV7-8 with TRBJ1-2, with 8 nucleotides matching TRBD1. The CDR3 covers 15 residues. Germline V gives CDR1 SGHVS, CDR2 FQNEAQ. After removal of 1 base from V and 4 bases from J, the junction contained 5 bases not matched to a gene. The CDR3 coding sequence is TGTGCCAGCAGCTTAGGGGCAGGGGGCGGCTATGGCTACACCTTC. This encodes CASSLGAGGGYGYTF.

This chain uses TRBV2 with TRBJ2-1; tentatively, D is TRBD2 (6 bases). The CDR3 runs to 13 residues. Trimming took off 4 bases at V and 10 bases at J, with 14 bases between the two ends. Germline loops: CDR1 SNHLY, CDR2 FYNNEI. CDR3 DNA: TGTGCCAGCAGTGGACCGTCTGGGGGGGAGCAGTTCTTC. Translated: CASSGPSGGEQFF.